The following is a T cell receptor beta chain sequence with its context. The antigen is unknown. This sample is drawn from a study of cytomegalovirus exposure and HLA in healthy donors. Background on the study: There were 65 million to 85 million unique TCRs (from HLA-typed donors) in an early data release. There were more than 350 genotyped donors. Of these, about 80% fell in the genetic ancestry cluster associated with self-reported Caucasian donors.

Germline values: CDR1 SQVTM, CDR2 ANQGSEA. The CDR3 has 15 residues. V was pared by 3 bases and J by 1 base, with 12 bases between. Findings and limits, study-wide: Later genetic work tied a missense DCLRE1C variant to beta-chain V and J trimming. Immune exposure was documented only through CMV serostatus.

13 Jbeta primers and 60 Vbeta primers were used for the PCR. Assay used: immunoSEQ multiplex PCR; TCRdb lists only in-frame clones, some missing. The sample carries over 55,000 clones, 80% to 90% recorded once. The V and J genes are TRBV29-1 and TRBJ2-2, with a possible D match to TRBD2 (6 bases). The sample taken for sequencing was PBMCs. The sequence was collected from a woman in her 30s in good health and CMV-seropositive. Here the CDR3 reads CSVEVAGMNTGELFF. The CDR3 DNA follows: TGCAGCGTTGAGGTTGCGGGGATGAACACCGGGGAGCTGTTTTTT.